A selection of T cell receptor beta chains follows, all from one sample in a study of OX40 agonist ivuxolimab in advanced cancers. Method: immunoSEQ multiplex PCR; TCRdb's copy keeps in-frame clones and lacks some. The data contain around 50,000 clones, 85% to 95% of them singletons. The sample here was CD4+ or CD8+ T cells sorted from blood, taken in a trial of the OX40 agonist ivuxolimab. All receptors come from an adult with an advanced solid tumor such as melanoma, head and neck, liver or kidney cancer. CDR3s include the opening cysteine and the closing phenylalanine or tryptophan. The D gene is left open where the match is weak. Not every row has a clone size; where given, it reads once, few, many or a size class.

size	J	V	D	CDR3	DNA
NA	TRBJ1-2	TRBV4-3	TRBD1	CASSQVRGQGPIFDGYTF	TGCGCCAGCAGCCAAGTTAGAGGACAGGGTCCCATATTTGATGGCTACACCTTC
NA	TRBJ2-1	TRBV7-9	NA	CASSRGAAGEQFF	TGTGCCAGCAGTCGTGGGGCCGCAGGTGAGCAGTTCTTC
once	TRBJ2-3	TRBV7-9	NA	CASSSTDSTDTQYF	TGTGCCAGCAGCTCCACAGACAGCACAGATACGCAGTATTTT
once	TRBJ2-1	TRBV7-2	NA	CASSLFSGGWDEQFF	TGTGCCAGCAGCTTATTTAGCGGAGGTTGGGATGAGCAGTTCTTC
NA	TRBJ2-7	TRBV29-1	TRBD2	CSVRLAEFYEQYF	TGCAGCGTTAGACTAGCGGAATTCTACGAGCAGTACTTC
once	TRBJ2-5	TRBV19	NA	CASSTPWEEETQYF	TGTGCCAGTAGTACCCCCTGGGAGGAGGAGACCCAGTACTTC
once	TRBJ2-3	TRBV5-6	NA	CASSLGSDTQYF	TGTGCCAGCAGCTTGGGATCAGATACGCAGTATTTT
NA	TRBJ2-1	TRBV4-3	TRBD2	CASSQLAYSGSYNEQFF	TGCGCCAGCAGCCAATTGGCATATAGCGGGAGCTACAATGAGCAGTTCTTC
few	TRBJ2-5	TRBV7-9	NA	CASRGSNWETQYF	TGTGCCAGCCGTGGGTCAAACTGGGAGACCCAGTACTTC
few	TRBJ2-2	TRBV2	NA	CASSLRGELFF	TGTGCCAGCAGTCTCAGGGGGGAGCTGTTTTTT
NA	TRBJ1-1	TRBV19	NA	CASRRTGTNTEAFF	TGTGCCAGTAGGCGTACAGGGACAAACACTGAAGCTTTCTTT
NA	TRBJ2-2	TRBV6-5	NA	CAALGGSGELFF	TGTGCCGCATTAGGAGGGTCCGGGGAGCTGTTTTTT
few	TRBJ2-7	TRBV4-1	NA	CASSPPAGSEQYF	TGCGCCAGCAGCCCCCCAGCGGGCTCCGAGCAGTACTTC
NA	TRBJ1-2	TRBV4-1	NA	CASSQEREENYGYTF	TGCGCCAGCAGCCAAGAACGGGAAGAAAACTATGGCTACACCTTC
NA	TRBJ2-2	TRBV7-9	TRBD2	CASSLPLSGRNTGELFF	TGTGCCAGCAGCTTACCTCTTAGCGGGAGAAACACCGGGGAGCTGTTTTTT
NA	TRBJ2-1	TRBV30	NA	CAWSVLFGMGSYNEQFF	TGTGCCTGGAGTGTATTATTTGGTATGGGGTCCTACAATGAGCAGTTCTTC
NA	TRBJ2-7	TRBV11-1	TRBD2	CASSLGLAGDYEQYF	TGTGCCAGCAGCTTAGGGCTAGCGGGGGACTACGAGCAGTACTTC
NA	TRBJ2-2	TRBV19	NA	CASSNGVNTGELFF	TGTGCCAGTAGTAACGGGGTTAACACCGGGGAGCTGTTTTTT
NA	TRBJ1-1	TRBV13	NA	CASSQGFPPKAFF	TGTGCCAGCAGCCAGGGATTCCCCCCTAAAGCTTTCTTT
NA	TRBJ2-7	TRBV18	TRBD2	CASSPDGGSRNEQYF	TGTGCCAGCTCACCAGACGGCGGGAGCAGGAACGAGCAGTACTTC
NA	TRBJ1-1	TRBV29-1	NA	CSVVSRGNTEAFF	TGCAGCGTTGTTTCGCGGGGAAACACTGAAGCTTTCTTT
NA	TRBJ2-7	TRBV9	NA	CASSGGQGSYEQYF	TGTGCCAGCAGCGGCGGACAAGGTTCCTACGAGCAGTACTTC
NA	TRBJ2-7	TRBV13	TRBD2	CASSNPTSGSVEQYF	TGTGCCAGCAGCAACCCGACTAGCGGGAGCGTCGAGCAGTACTTC
NA	TRBJ2-1	TRBV4-1	NA	CASSKSYRDTDYNEQFF	TGCGCCAGCAGCAAATCTTATCGGGACACCGACTACAATGAGCAGTTCTTC
NA	TRBJ1-1	TRBV9	NA	CASSGGQQAFF	TGTGCCAGCAGCGGAGGACAGCAAGCTTTCTTT
NA	TRBJ2-7	TRBV5-1	NA	CASSSTGYSYEQYF	TGCGCCAGCAGTTCTACCGGGTACTCCTACGAGCAGTACTTC
NA	TRBJ1-4	TRBV11-2	TRBD1	CASSFPGQGNEKLFF	TGTGCCAGCAGCTTTCCGGGACAGGGAAATGAAAAACTGTTTTTT
NA	TRBJ2-7	TRBV2	NA	CASRDLGRSYEQYF	TGTGCCAGCAGGGACCTGGGGAGATCCTACGAGCAGTACTTC
NA	TRBJ2-5	TRBV7-9	NA	CASSLEGYQETQYF	TGTGCCAGCAGCTTAGAAGGGTACCAAGAGACCCAGTACTTC
once	TRBJ2-7	TRBV11-2	NA	CASSLGQLPTYEQYF	TGTGCCAGCAGCTTAGGGCAGCTACCCACCTACGAGCAGTACTTC
NA	TRBJ2-1	TRBV7-9	TRBD2	CASNTGLASGNEQFF	TGTGCCAGCAACACCGGACTAGCCTCGGGGAATGAGCAGTTCTTC
NA	TRBJ2-3	TRBV18	TRBD2	CASSPPPGSGRADTQYF	TGTGCCAGCTCACCACCCCCGGGTAGCGGGAGGGCGGATACGCAGTATTTT
NA	TRBJ2-1	TRBV7-6	TRBD2	CASSPRLAGGPTNEQFF	TGTGCCAGCAGCCCCCGACTAGCGGGAGGGCCCACGAATGAGCAGTTCTTC
NA	TRBJ2-1	TRBV6-5	NA	CASSYSGTYNEQFF	TGTGCCAGCAGTTACTCCGGCACCTACAATGAGCAGTTCTTC
once	TRBJ1-2	TRBV30	NA	CAWSDGYGYTF	TGTGCCTGGAGTGATGGGTATGGCTACACCTTC
NA	TRBJ2-1	TRBV9	TRBD2	CASSVGLAGFNEQFF	TGTGCCAGCAGCGTCGGACTAGCGGGATTCAATGAGCAGTTCTTC
NA	TRBJ1-2	TRBV6-6	NA	CASNTGTNGYTF	TGTGCCAGCAATACAGGAACTAATGGCTACACCTTC
NA	TRBJ1-2	TRBV30	NA	CAWTPGAQGYTF	TGTGCCTGGACTCCGGGGGCGCAGGGCTACACCTTC
NA	TRBJ1-4	TRBV29-1	TRBD1	CSVVHLTGGEKLFF	TGCAGCGTTGTGCACCTCACAGGGGGTGAAAAACTGTTTTTT
NA	TRBJ2-1	TRBV21-1	NA	CASSTKMSPPGPLEQFF	TGTGCCAGCAGCACAAAAATGAGCCCGCCGGGTCCCCTCGAGCAGTTCTTC
NA	TRBJ2-7	TRBV19	NA	CASSPDRESSYEQYF	TGTGCCAGTAGTCCGGACCGGGAAAGCTCCTACGAGCAGTACTTC